The 20 T cell receptor delta chains listed next were all sequenced from one sample in a study of gamma-delta T cells after stem cell transplantation. TCRdb reapplied CATT to the RT-PCR reads. This sample carries approximately 850 delta-chain clones, 1.4% of them seen once, and the ten largest clones take roughly 82%. Specimen: gamma-delta T cells. These receptors were collected from a human donor. It is not recorded whose cells these are; they may come from a transplant donor.

By sample share, this clone is medium-sized. A far larger clone is only one base removed, so a read error is likely. The genes are TRDV2 and TRDJ1; 9 bases are a match to TRDD3. The V and J ends lost 0 bases and 1 base, in that order; junction bases with no gene match: 14. The CDR3 is 19 residues long. Per the germline V gene, CDR1 is GEAIGNYY and CDR2 is EKD. CDR3 sequence (DNA): TGTGCCTGTGACACCGTTAGCCTGGGGGATCGGGAGGGCACCGATAAACTCATCTTT. Encoded protein: CACDTVSLGDREGTDKLIF.

This clone is medium-sized. The CDR3 sequence: CACDGIFSGWDTRQMFF. The CDR3 DNA reads TGTGCCTGTGACGGTATTTTTTCTGGCTGGGACACCCGACAGATGTTTTTC. The J gene is TRDJ3, the V gene TRDV2; D is ambiguous. V shed 3 bases and J shed 3 bases, with 14 bases lying between them. The CDR3 length is 17 residues. Per germline, CDR1 GEAIGNYY and CDR2 EKD.

This clone occurred a few times. TCRdb's entry gives the protein of a much larger clone, which mismatches this DNA's translation at residue 4, likely from a read error; the protein reported here is translated from the DNA. The chain uses TRDV2 and TRDJ1, with TRDD3 as a possible D gene (5 bases). V lost 6 bases and J 0 bases, leaving 19 bases between the germline ends. The CDR3 covers 16 residues. Germline-derived CDR1 and CDR2 are GEAIGNYY and EKD. CDR3 sequence: CACLPQYWSYTDKLIF. The CDR3 bases are TGTGCCTGTCTCCCTCAGTACTGGAGTTACACCGATAAACTCATCTTT.

By share, this clone counts as medium-sized. One base separates it from a far larger clone, so it is likely a read error. This CDR3 reads CACDTVSLEDREDTDKLIF. DNA of the CDR3: TGTGCCTGTGACACCGTTAGCCTGGAGGATCGGGAGGACACCGATAAACTCATCTTT. This chain uses TRDV2 with TRDJ1; the D is unclear. Germline CDR1 reads GEAIGNYY; CDR2 reads EKD. There are 19 residues in the CDR3. Trimming took off 0 bases at V and 0 bases at J, with 22 bases between the two ends.

This clone was counted only a few times. This likely traces to a read error, being one base from a far larger clone. Other DNA sequences in the sample encode the same CDR3. The rearrangement links TRDV2 to TRDJ3; TRDD3 might be the D (6 bases). The CDR3 contains 18 residues. Trimming shortened V by 0 bases and J by 1 base, and 12 bases separated the two germline ends. Germline V lookup: CDR1 GEAIGNYY, CDR2 EKD. Written as DNA, the CDR3 is TGTGCCTGTGACACCGCTGGGGTAAGTTCCTGGGACACCCGACAGATGTTTTTC. Protein: CACDTAGVSSWDTRQMFF.

For this clone: Only one base separates this from a far larger clonotype, so it likely reflects a read error. The rearrangement links TRDV1 to TRDJ2; the D gene could be TRDD2 or TRDD3 (6 bases each). In germline, CDR1 is TSWWSYY, CDR2 QGS. The CDR3 length is 25 residues. In DNA form, the CDR3 reads TGTGCTCTTGAGGAAAATCCTACTAAGACTGTCCTAATTCTAGGATACCGCCTTTTGACAGCACAACTCTTCTTT. Translated, it gives CALEENPTKTVLILGYRLLTAQLFF.

This clone has only a few counts. This is likely an artifact of a read error, given a far larger clone one base away. This same CDR3 is encoded by further DNA sequences in the sample. V is TRDV2 and J is TRDJ1, with 8 nucleotides matching TRDD3. Germline V gene data show CDR1 as GEAIGNYY and CDR2 as EKD. CDR3 size: 14 residues. The chain's CDR3 is CACDVLGALDKLIF. The CDR3 nucleotides are TGTGCCTGCGACGTACTGGGGGCCCTCGATAAGCTCATCTTT.

This clone is medium-sized within its sample. One base separates it from a far larger clone, so it is likely a read error. Other DNA sequences in the sample encode the same CDR3. The rearrangement joins TRDV1 to TRDJ1; TRDD3 aligns across 11 bases. This CDR3 region has 24 residues. Germline-derived CDR1 and CDR2 are TSWWSYY and QGS. In DNA, the CDR3 is TGTGCCCTTGGGGGAGACGGCCTCCCTCTGATCTGGGGGATACTTGGGCCTTACACCGATAAACTCATCTTT. Amino acid sequence: CALGGDGLPLIWGILGPYTDKLIF.

As to this clone: This likely stems from a read error, as it lies one base from a far larger clone. This sample also contains other DNA sequences that code for the same CDR3. The chain has TRDV1 and TRDJ2, with 11 bases identical to TRDD3. Germline CDR1 TSWWSYY, CDR2 QGS. The CDR3 is 21 amino acids. The CDR3 spells CALGGKLLAGGYKRKAAQLFF. In DNA, the CDR3 is TGTGCTCTTGGGGGAAAGCTACTTGCTGGGGGATACAAGCGGAAGGCAGCACAACTTTTCTTT.

This clone was counted only a few times. TCRdb's listed protein matches a much larger clone and diverges from this DNA's translation at residue 12, likely through a read error; the protein shown comes from the DNA. This chain connects TRDV2 to TRDJ3, with TRDD3 identical over 9 bases. Germline lookup yields CDR1 GEAIGNYY and CDR2 EKD. The CDR3 runs to 19 residues. The CDR3: CACSKLGEQTSRDTRQMFF. In DNA form, the CDR3 reads TGTGCCTGTTCGAAACTGGGGGAGCAGACCTCCCGGGACACCCGACAGATGTTTTTC.

As for this clone: For this DNA, TCRdb reports the protein of a much larger clone, which diverges at residue 9, most likely from a read error; the protein presented here is translated directly from the DNA. The chain recombines TRDV3 with TRDJ1; TRDD3 agrees at 9 bases. Trimming cost V 0 bases and J 1 base; bases outside gene matches: 6. Germline CDR1 is TVYSNPD and CDR2 is GDNSRS (reference sequence). The CDR3 is 15 amino acids. Written as DNA, the CDR3 is TGTGCCTTTAGTCCTACTGGGGGACCCACCGATAAACTCATCTTT. Translating it yields CAFSPTGGPTDKLIF.

Comments on this clone: The protein held in TCRdb is that of a much larger clone and does not match this DNA's translation at residue 16, likely because of a read error; the protein shown is translated from the DNA. The chain links TRDV2 to TRDJ1, with 7 bases that match TRDD3. CDR1 and CDR2 (germline): GEAIGNYY, EKD. CDR3 length equals 22 residues. V was pared by 1 base and J by 4 bases, with 29 bases of the junction left unmatched. CDR3 DNA: TGTGCCTGTGACACGTACTGGGGTGATGAGTCGGATTCGCTAGCTTGCTTCGATAAACTCATCTTT. Its translation: CACDTYWGDESDSLACFDKLIF.

By share, this clone ranks as medium-sized. This same CDR3 is encoded by further DNA sequences in the sample. This chain connects TRDV2 to TRDJ3; 11 positions agree with TRDD3. V shed 2 bases and J 0 bases; nucleotides not matched to a gene: 8. The CDR3 runs 20 residues. The germline CDR1 and CDR2 sequences are GEAIGNYY and EKD. Here the CDR3 DNA reads TGTGCCTGTGACATCGTACTGGGGGATAAAGGCTCCTGGGACACCCGACAGATGTTTTTC. This encodes CACDIVLGDKGSWDTRQMFF.

On this clone itself: TCRdb's entry gives the protein of a much larger clone, which mismatches this DNA's translation at residue 3, likely from a read error; the protein reported here is translated from the DNA. This rearrangement joins TRDV2 to TRDJ3, with 9 bases lining up with TRDD3. CDR1 and CDR2 (germline): GEAIGNYY, EKD. This CDR3 has 19 amino acids. The CDR3 region is CAFDTVLGDYSWDTRQMFF. The DNA for the CDR3 is TGTGCCTTTGACACGGTACTGGGGGACTACTCCTGGGACACCCGACAGATGTTTTTC.

This clone was seen a few times. For this DNA, TCRdb reports the protein of a much larger clone, which diverges at residue 4, most likely from a read error; the protein presented here is translated directly from the DNA. This sequence joins TRDV2 and TRDJ1, with 13 bases aligning to TRDD3. The V gene's germline CDR1 is GEAIGNYY and CDR2 EKD. CDR3 length: 17 residues. V was pared by 5 bases and J by 2 bases, with 10 bases of the junction left unmatched. The CDR3 nucleotides read TGTGCCTGTGGAAGACTCGTACTGGGGGATACGACCGATAAACTCATCTTT. Protein sequence: CACGRLVLGDTTDKLIF.

In regard to this clone: This may arise from a read error, as a much more abundant clone is one base away. The V gene is TRDV1, the J gene TRDJ1; 12 bases line up with TRDD3. This CDR3 has 23 amino acids. V was pared by 3 bases and J by 0 bases, with 23 bases of the junction left unmatched. Looked up from germline, CDR1 is TSWWSYY and CDR2 is QGS. CDR3 sequence: CALGDLYFLRFMYWGIHTDKLIF. Here the CDR3 DNA reads TGTGCTCTTGGGGACCTTTACTTCCTACGGTTTATGTACTGGGGGATACACACCGATAAACTCATCTTT.

Judged by abundance, this clone is large. The same CDR3 is also encoded by other DNA sequences in this sample. The chain links TRDV2 to TRDJ1; 7 positions agree with TRDD3. The CDR3 is made up of 22 amino acids. CDR1 is GEAIGNYY, CDR2 EKD, per germline. The J segment lost 4 bases and the V segment lost 1 base, leaving 29 bases of the junction unmatched. The CDR3 bases are TGTGCCTGTGACACGTACTGGGGTGATGAGTCGGATTCGCTAGCTCGCTTCGATAAACTCATCTTT. It yields the protein CACDTYWGDESDSLARFDKLIF.

Remarks on this clone: A much larger clone lies a single base off, so this may be a read error. This sample includes further DNA sequences coding for the same CDR3. This chain joins TRDV2 and TRDJ3, with TRDD3 matching over 9 bases. This CDR3 has 19 residues. Germline values: CDR1 GEAIGNYY, CDR2 EKD. The CDR3 protein is CACSKLGEQTSWDTRQMFF. The DNA of the CDR3 is TGCGCCTGTTCGAAACTGGGGGAGCAGACCTCCTGGGACACCCGACAGATGTTTTTC.

This clone came up a few times. For this DNA, TCRdb reports the protein of a much larger clone, which diverges at residue 7, most likely from a read error; the protein presented here is translated directly from the DNA. This chain joins TRDV2 and TRDJ1; possible D gene TRDD3, 6 bases. V dropped 0 bases and J dropped 1 base, with 17 bases sitting between them. The CDR3 contains 17 residues. Germline V gene sequence: CDR1 GEAIGNYY, CDR2 EKD. Here the CDR3 DNA reads TGTGCCTGTGACACCGTCGGTAGGGGATCCAGCACCGATAAACTCATCTTT. Translation gives CACDTVGRGSSTDKLIF.

This clone was seen a few times. This DNA translates differently at residue 11 from the TCRdb protein, which is that of a much larger clone; a read error is likely, and the protein shown is the DNA's own translation. The chain joins TRDV2 to TRDJ1; the match to TRDD3 covers 7 bases. The CDR3 extends over 22 amino acids. Trimming took 1 base from V and 4 from J; bases not matched to a gene: 29. Germline V gene data show CDR1 as GEAIGNYY and CDR2 as EKD. CDR3 sequence reads: CACDTYWGDELDSLARFDKLIF. CDR3 bases: TGTGCCTGTGACACGTACTGGGGTGATGAGTTGGATTCGCTAGCTCGCTTCGATAAACTCATCTTT.